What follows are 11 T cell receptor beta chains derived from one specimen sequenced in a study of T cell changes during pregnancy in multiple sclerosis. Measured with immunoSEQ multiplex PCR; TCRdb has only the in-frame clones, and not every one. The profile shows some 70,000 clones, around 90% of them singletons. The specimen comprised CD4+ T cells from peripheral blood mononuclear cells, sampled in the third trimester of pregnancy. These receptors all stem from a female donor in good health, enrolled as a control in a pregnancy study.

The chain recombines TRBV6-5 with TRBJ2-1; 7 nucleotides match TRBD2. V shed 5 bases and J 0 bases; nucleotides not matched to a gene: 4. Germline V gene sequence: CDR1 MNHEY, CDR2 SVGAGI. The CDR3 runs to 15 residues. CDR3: CASSAGGSSYNEQFF. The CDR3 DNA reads TGTGCCAGCAGTGCCGGGGGGAGCTCCTACAATGAGCAGTTCTTC.

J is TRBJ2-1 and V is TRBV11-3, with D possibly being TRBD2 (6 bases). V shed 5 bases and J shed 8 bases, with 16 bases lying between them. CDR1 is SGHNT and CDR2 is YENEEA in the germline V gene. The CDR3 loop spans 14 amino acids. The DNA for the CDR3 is TGTGCCAGCAGCCTTGGGTGGAGGGGCGATGAGCAGTTCTTC. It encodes CASSLGWRGDEQFF.

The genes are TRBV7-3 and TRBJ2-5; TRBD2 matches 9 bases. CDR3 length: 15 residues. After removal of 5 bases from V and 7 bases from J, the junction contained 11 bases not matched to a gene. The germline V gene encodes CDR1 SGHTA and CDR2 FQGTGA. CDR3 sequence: CASSPSLRGGGTQYF. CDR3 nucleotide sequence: TGTGCCAGCAGCCCCTCGCTGCGGGGGGGTGGGACCCAGTACTTC.

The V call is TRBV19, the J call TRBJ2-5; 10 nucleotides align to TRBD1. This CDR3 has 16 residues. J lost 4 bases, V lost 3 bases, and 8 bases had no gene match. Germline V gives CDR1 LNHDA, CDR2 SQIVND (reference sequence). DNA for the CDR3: TGTGCCAGTAGTATCGGGGGACAGGGGCCGGGAGAGACCCAGTACTTC. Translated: CASSIGGQGPGETQYF.

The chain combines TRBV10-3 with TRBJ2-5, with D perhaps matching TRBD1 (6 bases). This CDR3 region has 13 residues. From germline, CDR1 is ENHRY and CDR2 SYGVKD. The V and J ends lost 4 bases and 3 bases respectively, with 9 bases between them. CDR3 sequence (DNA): TGTGCCATCAGTGTGGACAGAGAAGAGACCCAGTACTTC. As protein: CAISVDREETQYF.

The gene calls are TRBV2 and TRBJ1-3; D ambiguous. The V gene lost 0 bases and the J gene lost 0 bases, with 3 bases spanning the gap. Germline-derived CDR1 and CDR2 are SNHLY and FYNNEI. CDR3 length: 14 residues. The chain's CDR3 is CASSEANSGNTIYF. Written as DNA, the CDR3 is TGTGCCAGCAGTGAAGCTAACTCTGGAAACACCATATATTTT.

The CDR3 reads CASSRGGGVYNEQFF. In DNA form, the CDR3 reads TGTGCCAGCAGCCGAGGGGGAGGGGTTTACAATGAGCAGTTCTTC. The chain has TRBV9 and TRBJ2-1; tentatively, D is TRBD2 (7 bases). Trimming shortened V by 4 bases and J by 4 bases, and 15 bases separated the two germline ends. Germline V gives CDR1 SGDLS, CDR2 YYNGEE. The CDR3 spans 15 residues.

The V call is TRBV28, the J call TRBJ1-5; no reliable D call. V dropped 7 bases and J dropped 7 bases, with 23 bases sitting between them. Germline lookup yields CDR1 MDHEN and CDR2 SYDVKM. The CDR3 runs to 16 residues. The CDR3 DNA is TGTGCCAGCAACATAACACCCCAAGTTGGTAACCAGCCCCAGCATTTT. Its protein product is CASNITPQVGNQPQHF.

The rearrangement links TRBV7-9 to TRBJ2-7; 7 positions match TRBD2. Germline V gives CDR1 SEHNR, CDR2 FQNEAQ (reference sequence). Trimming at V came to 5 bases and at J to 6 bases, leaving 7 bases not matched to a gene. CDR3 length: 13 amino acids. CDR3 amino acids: CASSPPGGAEQYF. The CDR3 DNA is TGTGCCAGCAGCCCCCCGGGAGGCGCCGAGCAGTACTTC.

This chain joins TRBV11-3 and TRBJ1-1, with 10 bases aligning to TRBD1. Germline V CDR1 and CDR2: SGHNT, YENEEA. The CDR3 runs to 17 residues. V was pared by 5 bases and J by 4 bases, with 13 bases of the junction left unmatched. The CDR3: CASSPNGQGVVGTEAFF. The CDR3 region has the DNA TGTGCCAGCAGCCCAAACGGACAGGGGGTGGTTGGCACTGAAGCTTTCTTT.

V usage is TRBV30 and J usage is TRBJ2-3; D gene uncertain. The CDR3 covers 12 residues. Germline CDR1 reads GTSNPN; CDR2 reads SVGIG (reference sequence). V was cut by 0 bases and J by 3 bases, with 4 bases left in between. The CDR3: CAWSVGTDTQYF. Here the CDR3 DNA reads TGTGCCTGGAGTGTCGGGACAGATACGCAGTATTTT.